This paragraph reports one TCR beta chain. This entry belongs to a study of blood T cell repertoires in COVID-19. With 2 bases removed from V and 3 bases from J, the gap between germline ends came to 11 bases. The germline V gene encodes CDR1 MNHNY and CDR2 SVGAGI (reference sequence). The CDR3 contains 14 residues. Enrollment of patients from Seattle took place during active infection, with longitudinal follow-up. Sequencing used immunoSEQ multiplex PCR; TCRdb keeps in-frame clones, though not all of them. The profile shows approximately 90,000 clones, about four fifths of them singletons. Sample: peripheral blood. This receptor was obtained from a man aged 65 to 85 with COVID-19, enrolled during active disease. This sequence joins TRBV6-6 and TRBJ2-7, with D hard to call. The CDR3 DNA reads as TGTGCCAGCAGTTACATAAGGCGGAACTACGAGCAGTACTTC. It specifies CASSYIRRNYEQYF.